These 18 T cell receptor beta chains were sequenced from one sample in a study of T cells after yellow fever vaccination. TCRdb analysed the 5' RACE reads with MiXCR anew, one entry per CDR3 protein. Here the sample spans hundreds of thousands of distinct CDR3 sequences, approximately 13% being singletons. The sequenced sample was PBMCs, obtained on the day of the yellow fever booster vaccination. All receptors come from a man aged 30 to 39 who received the YFV17D yellow fever vaccine.

This clonotype was seen ten or more times. This chain links TRBV25-1 with TRBJ2-2; unclear D gene. CDR3 size: 12 residues. V was shortened by 7 bases and J by 2 bases, with 5 bases between the two germline ends. Germline CDR1 reads MGHDK; CDR2 reads SYGVNS. CDR3 in amino acids: CASTSNTGELFF. The CDR3 DNA sequence: TGTGCCAGCACCAGTAACACCGGGGAGCTGTTTTTT. Variable domain in full (rest from reference TRBV25-1 and TRBJ2-2): EADIYQTPRYLVIGTGKKITLECSQTMGHDKMYWYQQDPGMELHLIHYSYGVNSTEKGDLSSESTVSRIRTEHFPLTLESARPSHTSQYLCASTSNTGELFFGEGSRLTVL.

The chain links TRBV27 to TRBJ2-7; D perhaps matches TRBD1 (6 bases). The germline CDR1 and CDR2 sequences are MNHEY and SMNVEV (reference sequence). The V end was cut by 2 bases, the J end by 6 bases, with 14 bases between. This CDR3 spans 14 amino acids. The CDR3 DNA reads as TGTGCCAGCAGTTTAACCACAGGGAACGGCGAGCAGTACTTC. This codes for CASSLTTGNGEQYF.

This clonotype showed up many times. The chain links TRBV20-1 to TRBJ2-3; 8 bases are shared with TRBD2. This CDR3 region has 14 residues. Germline lookup yields CDR1 DFQATT and CDR2 SNEGSKA (reference sequence). J gave up 4 bases and V 4 bases, and 7 bases lay outside the gene matches. The CDR3 here is CSAKERESSDTQYF. The CDR3 nucleotides are TGCAGTGCTAAGGAGCGGGAGTCCTCAGATACGCAGTATTTT.

V and J are TRBV6-1 and TRBJ1-1, with D possibly being TRBD1 (5 bases). The CDR3 is 14 residues long. Looked up from germline, CDR1 is MNHNS and CDR2 is SASEGT. V lost 3 bases to trimming and J lost 11 bases, with 19 bases between them. The CDR3 DNA sequence: TGTGCCAGCAGTGACGTTGGGGGTCGGACGGGGGCTTTCTTT. Protein sequence: CASSDVGGRTGAFF.

This clonotype has only a few counts. The chain uses TRBV28 and TRBJ2-4; the match to TRBD2 covers 13 bases. CDR3 length: 18 amino acids. V dropped 7 bases and J dropped 0; count of bases not matched to a gene: 9. Germline assignment: CDR1 MDHEN and CDR2 SYDVKM. Written as DNA, the CDR3 is TGTGCCAGCATACCGACTAGCGGGAGGCCTCTAGCCAAAAACATTCAGTACTTC. Its protein product is CASIPTSGRPLAKNIQYF.

The genes are TRBV18 and TRBJ2-7, with D possibly TRBD2 on 6 matching bases. CDR3 size: 16 residues. V was cut by 2 bases and J by 2 bases, with 16 bases left in between. The V gene's germline CDR1 is KGHSH and CDR2 LQKENI. This CDR3 is CASSPTPGGSPYEQYF. DNA of the CDR3: TGTGCCAGCTCACCAACCCCTGGGGGGAGCCCCTACGAGCAGTACTTC.

The chain joins TRBV5-4 to TRBJ2-1; D is undetermined. V gave up 5 bases and J gave up 9 bases, with 12 bases separating them. Germline CDR1 is SGHNT and CDR2 is YYREEE (reference sequence). The CDR3 has 12 residues. As DNA, the CDR3 is TGTGCCAGCAGGCCCTTAGGTGCTGAGCAGTTCTTC. Translation: CASRPLGAEQFF.

The rearrangement uses TRBV9 and TRBJ2-3, with a tentative D call TRBD2 (5 bases). V was cut by 7 bases and J by 4 bases, with 13 bases left in between. CDR1 SGDLS and CDR2 YYNGEE come from the germline V gene. There are 13 residues in the CDR3. CDR3 in amino acids: CASGARGADTQYF. CDR3 DNA sequence: TGTGCCAGCGGTGCCCGGGGAGCAGATACGCAGTATTTT.

The chain joins TRBV7-8 to TRBJ1-1, with D unclear. The CDR3 length is 14 residues. Trimming left V 5 bases short and J 3 bases short, with 13 bases between. Germline CDR1 is SGHVS and CDR2 is FQNEAQ. The DNA of the CDR3 is TGTGCCAGCAGCGGAAGACACTATCACACTGAAGCTTTCTTT. It translates to CASSGRHYHTEAFF.

The V gene is TRBV20-1, the J gene TRBJ1-2; 8 bases are shared with TRBD1. Trimming at V came to 3 bases and at J to 0 bases, leaving 6 bases not matched to a gene. The CDR3 loop spans 15 amino acids. The germline V gene has CDR1 DFQATT and CDR2 SNEGSKA (reference sequence). CDR3 amino acids: CSASMWTGTNYGYTF. DNA of the CDR3: TGCAGTGCTAGCATGTGGACAGGGACTAACTATGGCTACACCTTC.

The CDR3, as DNA: TGCGCCAGCAGCTTGAATAGGCGGGAGGGTAGATACATCAATGAGCAGTTCTTC. Protein: CASSLNRREGRYINEQFF. The V call is TRBV5-1, the J call TRBJ2-1; 9 bases agree with TRBD2. CDR3 length: 18 residues. From germline, CDR1 is SGHRS and CDR2 YFSETQ. V lost 1 base and J lost 6; bases outside the gene matches: 14.

V is TRBV29-1 and J is TRBJ2-7, with D possibly matching TRBD1 (5 bases). Germline CDR1 and CDR2: SQVTM and ANQGSEA. The V and J ends lost 4 bases and 7 bases respectively, with 14 bases between them. The CDR3 runs to 12 residues. Written as DNA, the CDR3 is TGCAGCGTTGCTGCGGACACTATGGAGCAGTACTTC. Residues: CSVAADTMEQYF.

V gene TRBV5-1 combines with J gene TRBJ2-7, with 7 bases fitting TRBD2. CDR1 is SGHRS and CDR2 is YFSETQ in the germline V gene. V trimming: 4 bases; J trimming: 6 bases; junction bases outside the gene matches: 13. CDR3 length equals 15 residues. CDR3 region: CASSVTGTISFEQYF. CDR3 DNA sequence: TGCGCCAGCAGCGTTACCGGGACTATTTCGTTCGAGCAGTACTTC.

This clonotype was observed a handful of times. This chain uses TRBV29-1 with TRBJ1-5; TRBD1 might be the D (6 bases). V was cut by 7 bases and J by 6 bases, with 16 bases left in between. The germline gives CDR1 SQVTM, CDR2 ANQGSEA. The CDR3 is made up of 13 amino acids. The CDR3 loop is CSAEGGVGQPQHF. DNA of the CDR3: TGCAGCGCTGAGGGGGGGGTTGGTCAGCCCCAGCATTTT. The full variable domain, with the rest looked up from reference TRBV29-1 and TRBJ1-5, is SAVISQKPSRDICQRGTSLTIQCQVDSQVTMMFWYRQQPGQSLTLIATANQGSEATYESGFVIDKFPISRPNLTFSTLTVSNMSPEDSSIYLCSAEGGVGQPQHFGDGTRLSIL.

This clonotype was detected a few times. The chain carries TRBV14 and TRBJ2-1; D is unresolved. The CDR3 length is 13 residues. Trimming cost V 4 bases and J 6 bases, with 10 bases left between them. Looked up from germline, CDR1 is SGHDN and CDR2 is FVKESK. Written as DNA, the CDR3 is TGTGCCAGCAGCCTTTGGTTAGGCAATGAGCAGTTCTTC. Its protein product is CASSLWLGNEQFF.

This clonotype was detected only a few times. This rearrangement joins TRBV7-8 to TRBJ2-7, with 11 positions matching TRBD2. V lost 5 bases and J lost 0; bases outside the gene matches: 6. Germline CDR1 and CDR2: SGHVS and FQNEAQ. The CDR3 length is 16 residues. The CDR3 reads CASSPRTSGSSYEQYF. DNA of the CDR3: TGTGCCAGCAGCCCCCGGACTAGCGGGTCCTCCTACGAGCAGTACTTC.

This clonotype appeared a few times. This chain links TRBV7-8 with TRBJ2-7, with D uncertain. V gave up 5 bases and J gave up 7 bases, with 15 bases separating them. CDR1 SGHVS and CDR2 FQNEAQ come from the germline V gene. This CDR3 is 13 amino acids long. CDR3 nucleotides: TGTGCCAGCAGCGACCAGCTAATCGGAGAGCAGTACTTC. It translates to CASSDQLIGEQYF.

V is TRBV24-1 and J is TRBJ2-5; 8 positions match TRBD1. Germline loops: CDR1 KGHDR, CDR2 SFDVKD. The V segment lost 4 bases and the J segment 0 bases; nucleotides outside the gene matches: 6. The CDR3 sequence is 16 residues long. The CDR3 DNA follows: TGTGCCACCAGTGACACCGGGACAGGATACCAAGAGACCCAGTACTTC. Protein sequence: CATSDTGTGYQETQYF.